These T cell receptor beta chains were read from a single sample in a study of control samples from healthy donors and cancer patients. Libraries were prepared by immunoSEQ multiplex PCR; TCRdb keeps only in-frame clonotypes and omits some of them. In the table there are about 94,000 clones, 75% to 95% of which are singletons. Sequenced sample: blood. The receptor source for this set is a woman younger than 30 in good health. Both conserved end residues are part of each CDR3. The order of the fields is V gene, clone size, D gene, J gene, CDR3 DNA, CDR3 protein. D genes are given only for firm matches. The size field is filled for only some rows; it gives once, few, many or a size class.

v_call: TRBV2
clone_size: NA
d_call: NA
j_call: TRBJ2-7
cdr3_nt: TGTGCCAGCACCCCGCGAGGGTTTAACGAGCAGTACTTC
cdr3_aa: CASTPRGFNEQYF

v_call: TRBV7-9
clone_size: NA
d_call: NA
j_call: TRBJ2-2
cdr3_nt: TGTGCCAGCAGCTGGGGCACCGGGGAGCTGTTTTTT
cdr3_aa: CASSWGTGELFF

v_call: TRBV7-2
clone_size: NA
d_call: TRBD1
j_call: TRBJ1-2
cdr3_nt: TGTGCCAGCAGTTATACATCACAGGGGGTTGGCTACACCTTC
cdr3_aa: CASSYTSQGVGYTF

v_call: TRBV5-1
clone_size: once
d_call: NA
j_call: TRBJ2-5
cdr3_nt: TGCGCCAGCAGCCCTAGCCGGGGGAGCCAAGAGACCCAGTACTTC
cdr3_aa: CASSPSRGSQETQYF

v_call: TRBV2
clone_size: NA
d_call: TRBD1
j_call: TRBJ1-3
cdr3_nt: TGTGCCAGCAGTTTTTCGACAGGGAAGAGGAGCCACTCTGGAAACACCATATATTTT
cdr3_aa: CASSFSTGKRSHSGNTIYF

v_call: TRBV5-1
clone_size: NA
d_call: NA
j_call: TRBJ1-1
cdr3_nt: TGCGCCAGCAGCTTGGGTCTGACAGGCGAGGGCACTGAAGCTTTCTTT
cdr3_aa: CASSLGLTGEGTEAFF

v_call: TRBV11-2
clone_size: NA
d_call: NA
j_call: TRBJ2-7
cdr3_nt: TGTGCCAGCAGCTTCAATCCCCGGGACGCAGTTCAGTACTTC
cdr3_aa: CASSFNPRDAVQYF

v_call: TRBV19
clone_size: few
d_call: NA
j_call: TRBJ1-1
cdr3_nt: TGTGCCAGTTACCCGGGGGCAGGGTACACTGAAGCTTTCTTT
cdr3_aa: CASYPGAGYTEAFF

v_call: TRBV10-3
clone_size: NA
d_call: NA
j_call: TRBJ2-7
cdr3_nt: TGTGCCATCGGGGTACAGGAACACGAGCAGTACTTC
cdr3_aa: CAIGVQEHEQYF

v_call: TRBV7-2
clone_size: once
d_call: TRBD1
j_call: TRBJ2-7
cdr3_nt: TGTGCCAGCAGTCCCCGACAGGGTGGGTTCTACGAGCAGTACTTC
cdr3_aa: CASSPRQGGFYEQYF

v_call: TRBV29-1
clone_size: NA
d_call: TRBD1
j_call: TRBJ1-3
cdr3_nt: TGCAGCGTTACCAGGGGGTATGGAAACACCATATATTTT
cdr3_aa: CSVTRGYGNTIYF

v_call: TRBV27
clone_size: NA
d_call: NA
j_call: TRBJ1-4
cdr3_nt: TGTGCCAGCAGTCCTAGGGGACTTGACATACTTAATGAAAAACTGTTTTTT
cdr3_aa: CASSPRGLDILNEKLFF

v_call: TRBV9
clone_size: NA
d_call: NA
j_call: TRBJ1-2
cdr3_nt: TGTGCCAGCAGCGTAAGTAGGATCGACGGCTACACCTTC
cdr3_aa: CASSVSRIDGYTF

v_call: TRBV9
clone_size: NA
d_call: NA
j_call: TRBJ2-2
cdr3_nt: TGTGCCAGCAGGGAGACGAACACCGGGGAGCTGTTTTTT
cdr3_aa: CASRETNTGELFF

v_call: TRBV2
clone_size: NA
d_call: NA
j_call: TRBJ2-2
cdr3_nt: TGTGCCAGCAACCTAAACATTCCCGGGGAGCTGTTTTTT
cdr3_aa: CASNLNIPGELFF